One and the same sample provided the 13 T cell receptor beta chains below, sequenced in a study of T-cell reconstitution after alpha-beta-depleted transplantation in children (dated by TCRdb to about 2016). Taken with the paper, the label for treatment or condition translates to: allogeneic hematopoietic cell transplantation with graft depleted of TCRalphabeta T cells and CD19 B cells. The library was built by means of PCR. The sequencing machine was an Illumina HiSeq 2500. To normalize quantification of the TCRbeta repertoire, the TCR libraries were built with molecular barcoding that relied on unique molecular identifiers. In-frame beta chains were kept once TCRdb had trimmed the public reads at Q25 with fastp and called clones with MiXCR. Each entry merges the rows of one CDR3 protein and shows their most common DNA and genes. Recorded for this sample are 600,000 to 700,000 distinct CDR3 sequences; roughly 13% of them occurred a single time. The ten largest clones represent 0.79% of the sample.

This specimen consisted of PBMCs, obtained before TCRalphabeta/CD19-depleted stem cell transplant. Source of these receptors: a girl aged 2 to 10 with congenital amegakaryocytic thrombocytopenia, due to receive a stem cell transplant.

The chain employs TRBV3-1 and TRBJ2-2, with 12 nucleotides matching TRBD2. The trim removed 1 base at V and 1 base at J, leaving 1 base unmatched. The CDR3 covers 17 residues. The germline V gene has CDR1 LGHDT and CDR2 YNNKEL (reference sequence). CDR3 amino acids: CASSQVLAGGNTGELFF. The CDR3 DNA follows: TGTGCCAGCAGCCAAGTACTAGCGGGAGGGAACACCGGGGAGCTGTTTTTT. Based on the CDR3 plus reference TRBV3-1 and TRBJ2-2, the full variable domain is DTAVSQTPKYLVTQMGNDKSIKCEQNLGHDTMYWYKQDSKKFLKIMFSYNNKELIINETVPNRFSPKSPDKAHLNLHINSLELGDSAVYFCASSQVLAGGNTGELFFGEGSRLTVL.

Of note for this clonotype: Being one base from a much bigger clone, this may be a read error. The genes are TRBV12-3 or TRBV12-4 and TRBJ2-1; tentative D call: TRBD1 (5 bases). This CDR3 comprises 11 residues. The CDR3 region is CATSWGDEQSF. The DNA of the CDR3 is TGTGCCACCTCTTGGGGCGATGAGCAGTCCTTC.

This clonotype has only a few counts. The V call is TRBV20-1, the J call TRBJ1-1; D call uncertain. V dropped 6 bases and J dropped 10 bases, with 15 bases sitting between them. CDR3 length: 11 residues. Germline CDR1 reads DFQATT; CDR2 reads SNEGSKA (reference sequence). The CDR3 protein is CSATAREGAFF. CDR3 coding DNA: TGCAGTGCCACGGCAAGGGAGGGAGCTTTCTTT.

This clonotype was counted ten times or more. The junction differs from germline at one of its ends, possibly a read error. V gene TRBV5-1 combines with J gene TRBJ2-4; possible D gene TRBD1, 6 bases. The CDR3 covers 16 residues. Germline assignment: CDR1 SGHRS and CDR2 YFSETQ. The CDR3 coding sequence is TGCGCCAGCACCCTGGGGGCGAGAATGGAAAAAAGCATTCAGTACTTC. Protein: CASTLGARMEKSIQYF. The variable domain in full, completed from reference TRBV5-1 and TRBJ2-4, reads KAGVTQTPRYLIKTRGQQVTLSCSPISGHRSVSWYQQTPGQGLQFLFEYFSETQRNKGNFPGRFSGRQFSNSRSEMNVSTLELGDSALYLCASTLGARMEKSIQYFGAGTRLSVL.

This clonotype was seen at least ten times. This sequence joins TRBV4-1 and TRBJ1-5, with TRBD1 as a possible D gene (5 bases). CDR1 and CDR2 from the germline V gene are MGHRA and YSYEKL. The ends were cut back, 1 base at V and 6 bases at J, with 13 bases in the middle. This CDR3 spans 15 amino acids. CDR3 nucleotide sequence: TGCGCCAGCAGCCAAGTTGACAGTAGCGGTCAGCCCCAGCATTTT. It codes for CASSQVDSSGQPQHF.

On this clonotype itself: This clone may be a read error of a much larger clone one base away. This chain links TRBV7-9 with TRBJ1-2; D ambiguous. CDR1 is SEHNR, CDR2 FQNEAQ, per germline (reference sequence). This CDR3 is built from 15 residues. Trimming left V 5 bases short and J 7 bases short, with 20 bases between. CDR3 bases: TGTGCCAGCAGCCTCAAGACGAGCGAACCTTGTGGCTACACCTTC. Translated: CASSLKTSEPCGYTF.

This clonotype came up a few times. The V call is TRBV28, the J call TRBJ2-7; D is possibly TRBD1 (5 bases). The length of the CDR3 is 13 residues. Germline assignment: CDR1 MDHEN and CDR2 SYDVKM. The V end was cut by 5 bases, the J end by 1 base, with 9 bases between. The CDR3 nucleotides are TGTGCCAGCAGTACAGGTTGGTCCTACGAGCAGTACTTC. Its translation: CASSTGWSYEQYF. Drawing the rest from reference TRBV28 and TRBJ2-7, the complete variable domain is DVKVTQSSRYLVKRTGEKVFLECVQDMDHENMFWYRQDPGLGLRLIYFSYDVKMKEKGDIPEGYSVSREKKERFSLILESASTNQTSMYLCASSTGWSYEQYFGPGTRLTVT.

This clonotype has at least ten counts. CDR3 sequence (DNA): TGTGCCAGCAGTTATCGTACCCCGACAGGGCAGCCCCAGCATTTT. Its translation is CASSYRTPTGQPQHF. J is TRBJ1-5 and V is TRBV6-5; 7 bases are shared with TRBD1. With V trimmed by 3 bases and J by 7 bases, 9 bases remained unmatched. CDR1 MNHEY and CDR2 SVGAGI come from the germline V gene. CDR3 length: 15 amino acids.

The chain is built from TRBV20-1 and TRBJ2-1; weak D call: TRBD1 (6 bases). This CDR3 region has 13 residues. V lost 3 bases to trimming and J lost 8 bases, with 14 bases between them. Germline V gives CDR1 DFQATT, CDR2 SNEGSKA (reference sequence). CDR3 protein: CSASPGQGDEQFF. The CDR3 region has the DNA TGCAGTGCTAGTCCGGGACAAGGCGATGAGCAGTTCTTC.

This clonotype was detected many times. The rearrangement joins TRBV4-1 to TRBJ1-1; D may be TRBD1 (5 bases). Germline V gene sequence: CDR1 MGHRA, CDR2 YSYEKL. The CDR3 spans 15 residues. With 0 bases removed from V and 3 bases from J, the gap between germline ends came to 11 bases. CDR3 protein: CASSQEGVLHTEAFF. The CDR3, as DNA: TGCGCCAGCAGCCAAGAAGGGGTTTTGCACACTGAAGCTTTCTTT.

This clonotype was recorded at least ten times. The CDR3 region is CSARSVSADEQYF. The CDR3 nucleotides read TGCAGTGCTAGGAGTGTATCGGCTGACGAGCAGTACTTC. The rearrangement uses TRBV20-1 and TRBJ2-7; D remains ambiguous. Germline V lookup: CDR1 DFQATT, CDR2 SNEGSKA (reference sequence). V lost 3 bases and J 5 bases, leaving 14 bases between the germline ends. This CDR3 has 13 amino acids.

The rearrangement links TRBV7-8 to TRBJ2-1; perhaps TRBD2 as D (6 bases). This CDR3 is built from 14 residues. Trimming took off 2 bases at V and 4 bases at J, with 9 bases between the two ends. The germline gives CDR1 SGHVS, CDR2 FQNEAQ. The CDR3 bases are TGTGCCAGCAGCTTAAGCGGGTGGTACAATGAGCAGTTCTTC. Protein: CASSLSGWYNEQFF.

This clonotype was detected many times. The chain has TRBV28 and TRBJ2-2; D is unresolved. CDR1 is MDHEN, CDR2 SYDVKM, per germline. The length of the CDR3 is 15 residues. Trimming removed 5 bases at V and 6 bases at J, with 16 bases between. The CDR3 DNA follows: TGTGCCAGCAGTCCCCAAGACTCGTATGCCGGGGAGCTGTTTTTT. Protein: CASSPQDSYAGELFF.